This T cell receptor beta chain was sequenced for a study of T cell responses to AZD1222 COVID-19 vaccine. Assay used: immunoSEQ multiplex PCR; TCRdb lists only in-frame clones, some missing. This sample has 120,000 to 150,000 clones, with about 90% found just once. Remarks on this clone: Its antigen remains unknown.

CDR1 and CDR2 from the germline V gene are SGHAT and FQNNGV. The CDR3 runs to 15 residues. V was pared by 5 bases and J by 8 bases, with 21 bases between. Points from the study as a whole: Epitopes outside B.1.351 and B.1.1.7 mutated regions reportedly drew nearly half of spike TCRs. The donor cohort was predominantly white British with a female majority, and clonal diversity may have been underestimated.

Material: peripheral blood, obtained 28 days after the second AZD1222 dose. The gene calls are TRBV11-2 and TRBJ1-2; D is uncertain. The receptor comes from an adult who received the AZD1222 COVID-19 vaccine. The CDR3 loop is CASSRAPNTGSGYTF. In DNA, the CDR3 is TGTGCCAGCAGCCGCGCCCCGAACACCGGGTCGGGCTACACCTTC. Supplemented by reference TRBV11-2 and TRBJ1-2, the full variable domain reads EAGVAQSPRYKIIEKRQSVAFWCNPISGHATLYWYQQILGQGPKLLIQFQNNGVVDDSQLPKDRFSAERLKGVDSTLKIQPAKLEDSAVYLCASSRAPNTGSGYTFGSGTRLTVV.